The sequence of this TCR beta chain was determined in a study of technical replicates of blood from several donors. Assay used: immunoSEQ multiplex PCR; TCRdb lists only in-frame clones, some missing. This table holds more than 90,000 clones, 90% to 97% found once. The CDR3 runs to 13 residues. With 6 bases removed from V and 0 bases from J, the gap between germline ends came to 6 bases. Germline CDR1 is MDHEN and CDR2 is SYDVKM. The sequenced material came from T cells isolated from PBMCs. The sequence was collected from a human donor in good health. V gene TRBV28 combines with J gene TRBJ1-3; D gene uncertain. Here the CDR3 DNA reads TGTGCCAGCAGACGGAGCTCTGGAAACACCATATATTTT. Its protein is CASRRSSGNTIYF. The full variable domain, its missing parts supplied by reference TRBV28 and TRBJ1-3, is DVKVTQSSRYLVKRTGEKVFLECVQDMDHENMFWYRQDPGLGLRLIYFSYDVKMKEKGDIPEGYSVSREKKERFSLILESASTNQTSMYLCASRRSSGNTIYFGEGSWLTVV.